Listed here are 8 T cell receptor beta chains from one sample, sequenced in a study of blood T cell repertoires in COVID-19. Measured with immunoSEQ multiplex PCR; TCRdb has only the in-frame clones, and not every one. This sample carries tens of thousands of clones, around 90% of them seen once, and the ten largest clones take 13%. The specimen was peripheral blood. These receptors were taken from a human donor with active COVID-19. The donor label of this sample is uncertain.

This rearrangement joins TRBV6-5 to TRBJ1-6; the match to TRBD1 covers 9 bases. The trim removed 2 bases at V and 9 bases at J, leaving 8 bases unmatched. Germline V gene lookup returns CDR1 MNHEY and CDR2 SVGAGI. This CDR3 contains 16 residues. The CDR3 sequence: CASSYPTGQGFSPLHF. DNA of the CDR3: TGTGCCAGCAGTTACCCGACGGGACAGGGATTTTCACCCCTCCACTTT.

The chain links TRBV9 to TRBJ1-3; 7 positions agree with TRBD1. The CDR3 covers 15 residues. Germline CDR1 is SGDLS and CDR2 is YYNGEE. The V gene end was trimmed by 2 bases and the J gene end by 0 bases; junction bases not matched to a gene: 2. The CDR3 reads CASSVTGISGNTIYF. CDR3 DNA: TGTGCCAGCAGCGTGACAGGGATCTCTGGAAACACCATATATTTT.

The rearrangement links TRBV24-1 to TRBJ2-1; weak D call: TRBD2 (6 bases). The V and J ends lost 1 base and 2 bases respectively, with 11 bases between them. Germline V gene lookup returns CDR1 KGHDR and CDR2 SFDVKD. The CDR3 length is 16 residues. The CDR3 DNA reads as TGTGCCACCAGTGATTTAGGTGCGGGAACCTACAATGAGCAGTTCTTC. This encodes CATSDLGAGTYNEQFF.

This chain connects TRBV27 to TRBJ2-5; 9 nucleotides agree with TRBD1. The germline V gene has CDR1 MNHEY and CDR2 SMNVEV (reference sequence). V shed 5 bases, J shed 4 bases, and the junction held 11 bases outside the gene matches. The CDR3 totals 16 residues. The CDR3 loop is CASSGFGTGTGETQYF. CDR3 in DNA: TGTGCCAGCAGTGGGTTTGGGACAGGGACAGGAGAGACCCAGTACTTC.

This sequence joins TRBV28 and TRBJ2-5; D is possibly TRBD2 (7 bases). Deletions cut 3 bases from V and 4 bases from J, with 18 bases between. Germline-derived CDR1 and CDR2 are MDHEN and SYDVKM. The CDR3 loop spans 16 amino acids. CDR3 residues: CASSLGGATSRETQYF. The CDR3 DNA is TGTGCCAGCAGTTTGGGGGGGGCGACTAGCCGAGAGACCCAGTACTTC.

The chain employs TRBV5-4 and TRBJ2-7, with 11 bases fitting TRBD2. J was trimmed by 5 bases and V by 0 bases; bases with no gene match: 4. This CDR3 has 15 residues. Germline-derived CDR1 and CDR2 are SGHNT and YYREEE (reference sequence). CDR3 DNA sequence: TGTGCCAGCAGCTTGGATAGCGGGAGGGTGCACGAGCAGTACTTC. This encodes CASSLDSGRVHEQYF. Supplemented by reference TRBV5-4 and TRBJ2-7, the full variable domain reads ETGVTQSPTHLIKTRGQQVTLRCSSQSGHNTVSWYQQALGQGPQFIFQYYREEENGRGNFPPRFSGLQFPNYSSELNVNALELDDSALYLCASSLDSGRVHEQYFGPGTRLTVT.

This rearrangement joins TRBV30 to TRBJ1-4; tentative D call: TRBD1 (5 bases). The germline gives CDR1 GTSNPN, CDR2 SVGIG (reference sequence). The CDR3 runs 14 residues. The V and J ends lost 4 bases and 0 bases respectively, with 9 bases between them. CDR3 sequence: CAWKGAATNEKLFF. DNA of the CDR3: TGTGCCTGGAAAGGGGCTGCAACTAATGAAAAACTGTTTTTT. The full variable domain, completed using reference TRBV30 and TRBJ1-4, is SQTIHQWPATLVQPVGSPLSLECTVEGTSNPNLYWYRQAAGRGLQLLFYSVGIGQISSEVPQNLSASRPQDRQFILSSKKLLLSDSGFYLCAWKGAATNEKLFFGSGTQLSVL.

The chain links TRBV3-1 (or the pseudogene TRBV3-2) to TRBJ1-1; 12 bases align to TRBD1. This CDR3 is 14 amino acids long. Germline values: CDR1 LGHDT, CDR2 YNNKEL (reference sequence). Trimming removed 5 bases from V and 6 bases from J; junction bases left unmatched: 4. CDR3 residues: CASSSGTGGSEAFF. DNA of the CDR3: TGTGCCAGCAGCTCCGGGACAGGGGGCTCTGAAGCTTTCTTT.